This TCR beta chain was identified in a study of T cell repertoires in cytomegalovirus infection. Study background: Public TCR beta signature analysis indicated the presence of both CMV infection and matching HLA type.

Findings of the study overall: Within the response measured ex vivo, HLA-C-restricted CMV-specific TCR beta clonotypes were dominant.

On this clonotype itself: The target antigen is unknown.

J was trimmed by 8 bases and V by 7 bases; bases with no gene match: 11. The CDR3 covers 14 residues. TCRdb used MiXCR to reprocess the reads, holding one entry per CDR3 protein. Of approximately 1,000,000 distinct CDR3 sequences in the sample, 25% to 40% are singletons; the top ten hold roughly an eighth. The specimen was cultured CD8+ T cells from PBMCs, collected from culture after CMV antigen stimulation. This rearrangement joins TRBV12-3 or TRBV12-4 to TRBJ1-2, with 9 bases fitting TRBD1. The clonotype originates from a human donor in good health (CMV status not recorded). Some clones in this sample may be carry-over from other donors' samples. CDR3 sequence: CASIWDRAPDGYTF. In nucleotides, the CDR3 is TGTGCCAGCATCTGGGACAGGGCTCCGGACGGCTACACCTTC.